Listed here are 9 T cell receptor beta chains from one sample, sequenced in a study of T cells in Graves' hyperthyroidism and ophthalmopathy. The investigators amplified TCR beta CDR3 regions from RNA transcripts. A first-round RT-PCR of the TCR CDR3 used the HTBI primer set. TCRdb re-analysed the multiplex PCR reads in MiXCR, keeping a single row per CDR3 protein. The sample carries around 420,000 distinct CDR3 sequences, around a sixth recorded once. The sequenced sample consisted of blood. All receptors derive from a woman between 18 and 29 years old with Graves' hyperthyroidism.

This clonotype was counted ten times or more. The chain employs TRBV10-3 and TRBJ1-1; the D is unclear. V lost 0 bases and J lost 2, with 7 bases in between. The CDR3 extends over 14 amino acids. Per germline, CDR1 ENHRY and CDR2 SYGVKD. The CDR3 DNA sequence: TGTGCCATCAGTGAGTCGTTAGGAAACACTGAAGCTTTCTTT. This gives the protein CAISESLGNTEAFF.

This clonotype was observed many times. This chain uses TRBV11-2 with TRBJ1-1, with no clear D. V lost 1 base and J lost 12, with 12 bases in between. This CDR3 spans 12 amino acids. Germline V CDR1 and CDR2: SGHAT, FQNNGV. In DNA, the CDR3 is TGTGCCAGCAGCTTAGCGACGGCCGAAACTTTCTTT. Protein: CASSLATAETFF. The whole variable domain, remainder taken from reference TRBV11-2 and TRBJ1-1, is EAGVAQSPRYKIIEKRQSVAFWCNPISGHATLYWYQQILGQGPKLLIQFQNNGVVDDSQLPKDRFSAERLKGVDSTLKIQPAKLEDSAVYLCASSLATAETFFGQGTRLTVV.

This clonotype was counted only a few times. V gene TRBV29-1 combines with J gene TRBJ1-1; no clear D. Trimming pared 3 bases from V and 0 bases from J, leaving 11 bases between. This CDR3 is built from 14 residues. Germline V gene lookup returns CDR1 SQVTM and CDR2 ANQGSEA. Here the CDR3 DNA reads TGCAGCGTTGAGTGGGTTAGGTTGAACACTGAAGCTTTCTTT. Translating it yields CSVEWVRLNTEAFF. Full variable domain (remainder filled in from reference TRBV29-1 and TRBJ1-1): SAVISQKPSRDICQRGTSLTIQCQVDSQVTMMFWYRQQPGQSLTLIATANQGSEATYESGFVIDKFPISRPNLTFSTLTVSNMSPEDSSIYLCSVEWVRLNTEAFFGQGTRLTVV.

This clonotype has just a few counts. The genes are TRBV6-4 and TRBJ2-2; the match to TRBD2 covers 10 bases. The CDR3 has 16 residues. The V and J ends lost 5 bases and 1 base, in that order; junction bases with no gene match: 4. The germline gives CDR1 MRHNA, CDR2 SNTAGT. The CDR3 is CASSYLAGVNTGELFF. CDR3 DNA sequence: TGTGCCAGCAGTTATCTAGCGGGAGTGAACACCGGGGAGCTGTTTTTT.

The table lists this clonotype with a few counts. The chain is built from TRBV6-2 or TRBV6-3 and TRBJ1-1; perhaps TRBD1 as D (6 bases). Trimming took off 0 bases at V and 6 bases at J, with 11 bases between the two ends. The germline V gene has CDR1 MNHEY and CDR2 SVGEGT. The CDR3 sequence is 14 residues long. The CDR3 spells CASSYSGGAAEAFF. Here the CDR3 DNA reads TGTGCCAGCAGTTACTCTGGGGGCGCGGCTGAAGCTTTCTTT.

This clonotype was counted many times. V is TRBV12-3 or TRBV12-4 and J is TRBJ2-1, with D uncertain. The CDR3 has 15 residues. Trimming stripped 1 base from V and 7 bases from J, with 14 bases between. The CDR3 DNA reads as TGTGCCAGCAGTTTAGGCCTCGTCCTTAGGAATGAGCAGTTCTTC. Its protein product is CASSLGLVLRNEQFF.

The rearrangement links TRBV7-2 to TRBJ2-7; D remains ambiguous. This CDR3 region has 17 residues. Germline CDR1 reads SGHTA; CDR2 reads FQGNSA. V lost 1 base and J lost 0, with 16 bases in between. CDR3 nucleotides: TGTGCCAGCAGCTTAGTCCCCGGTCGGCTGGCCTCCTACGAGCAGTACTTC. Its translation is CASSLVPGRLASYEQYF.

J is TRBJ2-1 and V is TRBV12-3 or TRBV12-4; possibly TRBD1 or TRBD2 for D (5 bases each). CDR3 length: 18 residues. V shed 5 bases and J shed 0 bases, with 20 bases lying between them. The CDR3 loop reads CASSPHSGTISSYNEQFF. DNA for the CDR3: TGTGCCAGCAGTCCCCACTCCGGGACGATCAGCTCCTACAATGAGCAGTTCTTC.

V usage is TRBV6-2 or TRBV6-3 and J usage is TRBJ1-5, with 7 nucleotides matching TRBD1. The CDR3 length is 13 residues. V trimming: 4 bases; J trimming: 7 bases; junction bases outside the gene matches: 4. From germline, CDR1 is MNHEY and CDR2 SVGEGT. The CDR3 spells CASSSDRVQPQHF. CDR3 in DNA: TGTGCCAGCAGTTCCGACAGGGTCCAGCCCCAGCATTTT.